This TCR beta chain was captured by sequencing in a study of beta chain features in type 1 diabetes. Study-level points and caveats: It was among patients, rather than healthy donors, that naive, central memory and Treg TCRB repertoires appeared more similar. Among patients with Type 1 diabetes, TCRB CDR3s were moderately but significantly shorter in every one of the four CD4+ subsets.

In its sample, this clone was seen a few times. Its antigen is as yet unknown. The entirety of the isolated RNA underwent reverse transcription, so expressed TCRB transcripts were sequenced. The assay was immunoSEQ multiplex PCR, and TCRdb's table has in-frame clones only and misses some. Of about 150,000 clones in the sample, less than 9.5% were seen once. Germline V lookup: CDR1 SGHTA, CDR2 FQGNSA. V was shortened by 3 bases and J by 3 bases, with 14 bases between the two germline ends. This CDR3 has 16 amino acids. J is TRBJ2-2 and V is TRBV7-2; tentatively, D is TRBD2 (7 bases). The source is a man aged 18 to 30 in good health. The sample was central memory CD4+ T cells from blood. The CDR3 sequence is CASSFRGGSDTGELFF. CDR3 DNA: TGTGCCAGCAGCTTCAGGGGAGGGAGCGACACCGGGGAGCTGTTTTTT.